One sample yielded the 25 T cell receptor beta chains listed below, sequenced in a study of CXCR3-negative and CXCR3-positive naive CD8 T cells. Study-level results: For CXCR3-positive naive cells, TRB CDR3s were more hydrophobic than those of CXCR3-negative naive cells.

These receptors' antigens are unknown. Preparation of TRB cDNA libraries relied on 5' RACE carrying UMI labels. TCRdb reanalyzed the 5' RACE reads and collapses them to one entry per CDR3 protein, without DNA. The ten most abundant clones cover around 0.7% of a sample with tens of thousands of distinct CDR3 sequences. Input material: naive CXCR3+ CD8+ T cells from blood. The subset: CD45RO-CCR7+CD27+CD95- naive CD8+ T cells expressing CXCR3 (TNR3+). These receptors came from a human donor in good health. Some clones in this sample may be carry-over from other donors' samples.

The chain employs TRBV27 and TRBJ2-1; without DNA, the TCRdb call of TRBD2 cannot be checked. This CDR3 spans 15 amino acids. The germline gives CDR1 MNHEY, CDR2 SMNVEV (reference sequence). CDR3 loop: CASSQLAGMYNEQFF.

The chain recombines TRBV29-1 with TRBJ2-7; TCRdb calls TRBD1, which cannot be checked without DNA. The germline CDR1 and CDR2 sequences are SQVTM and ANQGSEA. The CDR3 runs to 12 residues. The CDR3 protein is CSVEAGEYEQYF.

CDR3 sequence reads: CASSFSSGGTYEQYF. J is TRBJ2-7 and V is TRBV12-3 or TRBV12-4; checking the TCRdb D call of TRBD2 is not possible without DNA. The CDR3 sequence is 15 residues long.

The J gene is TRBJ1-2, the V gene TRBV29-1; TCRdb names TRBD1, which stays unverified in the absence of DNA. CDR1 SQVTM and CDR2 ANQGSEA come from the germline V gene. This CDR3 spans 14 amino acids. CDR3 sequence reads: CSPLPTTGMDGYTF. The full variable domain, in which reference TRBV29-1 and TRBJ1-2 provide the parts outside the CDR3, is SAVISQKPSRDICQRGTSLTIQCQVDSQVTMMFWYRQQPGQSLTLIATANQGSEATYESGFVIDKFPISRPNLTFSTLTVSNMSPEDSSIYLCSPLPTTGMDGYTFGSGTRLTVV.

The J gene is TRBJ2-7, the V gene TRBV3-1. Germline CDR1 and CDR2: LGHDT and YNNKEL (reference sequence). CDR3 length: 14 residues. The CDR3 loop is CASPRRDSSYEQYF.

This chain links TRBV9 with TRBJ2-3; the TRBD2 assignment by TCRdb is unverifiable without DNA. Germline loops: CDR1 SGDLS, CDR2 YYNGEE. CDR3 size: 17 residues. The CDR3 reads CASSPPGLAGFADTQYF.

CDR3 residues: CASSIWGAANNEQFF. The chain links TRBV19 to TRBJ2-1; the TCRdb call, TRBD1, lacks DNA for checking. Germline values: CDR1 LNHDA, CDR2 SQIVND (reference sequence). This CDR3 contains 15 residues. The whole variable domain, remainder taken from reference TRBV19 and TRBJ2-1, is DGGITQSPKYLFRKEGQNVTLSCEQNLNHDAMYWYRQDPGQGLRLIYYSQIVNDFQKGDIAEGYSVSREKKESFPLTVTSAQKNPTAFYLCASSIWGAANNEQFFGPGTRLTVL.

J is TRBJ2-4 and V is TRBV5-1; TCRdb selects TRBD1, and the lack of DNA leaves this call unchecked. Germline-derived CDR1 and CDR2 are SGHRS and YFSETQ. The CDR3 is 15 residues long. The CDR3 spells CASRGDRVAKNIQYF.

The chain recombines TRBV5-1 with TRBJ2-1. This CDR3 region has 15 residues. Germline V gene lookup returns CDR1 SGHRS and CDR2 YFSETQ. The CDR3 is CASSLEWGSYNEQFF.

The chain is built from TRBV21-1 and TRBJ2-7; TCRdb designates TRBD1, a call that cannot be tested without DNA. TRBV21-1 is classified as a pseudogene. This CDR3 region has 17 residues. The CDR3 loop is CASSGSRDKFSGYEQYF.

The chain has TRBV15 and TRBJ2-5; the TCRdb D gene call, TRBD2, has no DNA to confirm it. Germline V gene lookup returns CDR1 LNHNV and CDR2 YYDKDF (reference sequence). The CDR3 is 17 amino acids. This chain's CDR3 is CATSGNRALIPQETQYF.

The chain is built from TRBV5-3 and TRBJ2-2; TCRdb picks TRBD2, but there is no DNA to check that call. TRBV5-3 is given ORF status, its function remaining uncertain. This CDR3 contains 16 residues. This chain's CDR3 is CARSDLLAGNTGELFF.

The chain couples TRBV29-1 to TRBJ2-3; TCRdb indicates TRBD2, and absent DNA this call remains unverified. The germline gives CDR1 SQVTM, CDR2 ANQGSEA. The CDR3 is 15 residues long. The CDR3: CSVEMAGALTDTQYF.

The CDR3 sequence: CSARSEVGNNQPQHF. This chain uses TRBV20-1 with TRBJ1-5. In germline, CDR1 is DFQATT, CDR2 SNEGSKA (reference sequence). The CDR3 runs 15 residues.

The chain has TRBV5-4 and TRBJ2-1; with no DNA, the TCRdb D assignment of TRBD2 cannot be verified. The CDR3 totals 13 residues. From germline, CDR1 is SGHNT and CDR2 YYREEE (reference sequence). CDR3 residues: CATASSGNNEQFF.

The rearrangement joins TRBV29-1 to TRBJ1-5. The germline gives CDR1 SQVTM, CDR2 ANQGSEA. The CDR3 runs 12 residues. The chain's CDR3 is CSVEENGQPQHF.

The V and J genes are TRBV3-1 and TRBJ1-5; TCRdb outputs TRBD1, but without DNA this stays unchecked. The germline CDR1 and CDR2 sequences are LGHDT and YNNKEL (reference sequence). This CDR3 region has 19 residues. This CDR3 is CASSQADGTHDYSNQPQHF.

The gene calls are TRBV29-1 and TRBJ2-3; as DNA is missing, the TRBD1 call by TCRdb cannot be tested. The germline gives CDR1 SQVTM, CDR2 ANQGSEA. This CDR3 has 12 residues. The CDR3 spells CSLGAFADTQYF.

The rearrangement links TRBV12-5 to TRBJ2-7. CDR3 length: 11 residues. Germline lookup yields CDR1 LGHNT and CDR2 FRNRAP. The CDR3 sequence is CASGLIFEQYF.

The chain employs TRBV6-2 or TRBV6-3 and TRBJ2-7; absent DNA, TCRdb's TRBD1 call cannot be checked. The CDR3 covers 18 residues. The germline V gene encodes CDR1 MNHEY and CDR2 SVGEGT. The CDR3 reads CASSYPHPGQRYPYEQYF.

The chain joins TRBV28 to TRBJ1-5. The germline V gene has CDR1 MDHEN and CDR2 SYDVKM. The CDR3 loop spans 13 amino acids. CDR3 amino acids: CASNARGNQPQHF.

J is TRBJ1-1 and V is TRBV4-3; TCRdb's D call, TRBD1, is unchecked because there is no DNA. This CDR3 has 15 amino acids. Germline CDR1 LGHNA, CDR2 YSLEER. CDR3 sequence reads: CASSQDEDSYTEAFF.

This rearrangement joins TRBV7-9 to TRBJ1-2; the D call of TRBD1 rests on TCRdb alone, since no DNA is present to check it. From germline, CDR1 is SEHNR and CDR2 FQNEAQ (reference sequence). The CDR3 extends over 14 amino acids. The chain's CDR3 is CATAGRGLNYGYTF.

CDR3 protein: CASSLSSFLAGVDGELFF. The chain carries TRBV7-2 and TRBJ2-2; TCRdb lists TRBD2, though no DNA is available to test this call. The CDR3 has 18 amino acids. Germline V CDR1 and CDR2: SGHTA, FQGNSA.

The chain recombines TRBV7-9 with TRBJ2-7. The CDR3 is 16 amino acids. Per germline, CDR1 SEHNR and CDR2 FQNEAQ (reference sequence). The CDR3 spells CASSQTAPIIRVEQYF.